These 20 T cell receptor beta chains were sequenced from one sample in a study of T cells after posttransplantation cyclophosphamide. This table comes from immunoSEQ multiplex PCR, and its TCRdb copy is limited to in-frame clones, with some not included. Here the sample spans tens of thousands of clones, roughly 92% being singletons. Sequencing used PBMCs. These TCRs come from a woman aged 45-65 years in good health and a related stem cell transplant donor.

J is TRBJ1-1 and V is TRBV14; no clear D. V gave up 4 bases and J gave up 7 bases, with 10 bases separating them. Germline V CDR1 and CDR2: SGHDN, FVKESK. The CDR3 has 12 residues. CDR3 coding DNA: TGTGCCAGCAGCCCCACGGTTCATGAAGCTTTCTTT. Translated: CASSPTVHEAFF.

The rearrangement uses TRBV19 and TRBJ1-5; 7 nucleotides align to TRBD1. Losses at the gene ends were 5 bases for V and 2 bases for J; bases not matched to a gene: 6. The V gene's germline CDR1 is LNHDA and CDR2 SQIVND (reference sequence). The CDR3 is 15 residues long. In DNA form, the CDR3 reads TGTGCCAGTAGTCTGGGACAGCGCGGCAATCAGCCCCAGCATTTT. Translation: CASSLGQRGNQPQHF.

There are a few counts of this clone. Other DNA sequences in this sample translate to the same CDR3. The chain has TRBV15 and TRBJ1-6, with a tentative D call TRBD1 (6 bases). The germline V and J ends were trimmed by 3 bases and 4 bases, with 10 bases remaining between them. The CDR3 is made up of 15 amino acids. Germline V gene lookup returns CDR1 LNHNV and CDR2 YYDKDF (reference sequence). The CDR3 region is CATSSEQGYNSPLHF. The CDR3 region has the DNA TGTGCCACCAGCAGTGAACAGGGTTATAATTCACCCCTCCACTTT.

This chain joins TRBV10-3 and TRBJ1-5; possibly TRBD1 for D (5 bases). Per germline, CDR1 ENHRY and CDR2 SYGVKD. Deletions cut 3 bases from V and 3 bases from J, with 21 bases between. There are 18 residues in the CDR3. The DNA of the CDR3 is TGTGCCATCAGTGAATGGGGTAGCGGGGCAAGGCTCAATCAGCCCCAGCATTTT. Translating gives CAISEWGSGARLNQPQHF.

This chain joins TRBV5-6 and TRBJ1-1; possible D gene TRBD1, 6 bases. Per the germline V gene, CDR1 is SGHDT and CDR2 is YYEEEE. V dropped 3 bases and J dropped 5 bases, with 14 bases sitting between them. This CDR3 has 14 residues. CDR3 loop: CASSSISGVTEAFF. The CDR3 DNA is TGTGCCAGCAGCTCTATATCAGGGGTTACTGAAGCTTTCTTT.

The chain carries TRBV14 and TRBJ1-6; D is unresolved. CDR1 is SGHDN and CDR2 is FVKESK in the germline V gene. Trimming pared 2 bases from V and 9 bases from J, leaving 8 bases between. This CDR3 is 13 amino acids long. The CDR3 nucleotides read TGTGCCAGCAGCCAAACTCCTAGTTCACCCCTCCACTTT. It translates to CASSQTPSSPLHF.

The rearrangement links TRBV7-9 to TRBJ2-7; no clear D. CDR1 is SEHNR and CDR2 is FQNEAQ in the germline V gene (reference sequence). Trimming removed 0 bases at V and 2 bases at J, with 11 bases between. The CDR3 runs 15 residues. CDR3 sequence (DNA): TGTGCCAGCAGCTTAGCGCTAAAACAGCCCTACGAGCAGTACTTC. Amino acid sequence: CASSLALKQPYEQYF.

V is TRBV15 and J is TRBJ1-2, with 8 positions matching TRBD1. After removal of 3 bases from V and 7 bases from J, the junction contained 13 bases not matched to a gene. Germline CDR1 reads LNHNV; CDR2 reads YYDKDF (reference sequence). This CDR3 is 16 amino acids long. This CDR3 is CATSRGGTGDTGGYTF. The CDR3, as DNA: TGTGCCACCAGCAGGGGTGGGACAGGCGATACGGGTGGCTACACCTTC.

This clone was detected only once. The V gene is TRBV5-6, the J gene TRBJ1-1; no reliable D call. The CDR3 consists of 11 residues. V was trimmed by 4 bases and J by 6 bases, leaving 7 bases between them. Germline lookup yields CDR1 SGHDT and CDR2 YYEEEE. CDR3 loop: CASSLSSEAFF. In DNA form, the CDR3 reads TGTGCCAGCAGCCTCTCCTCTGAAGCTTTCTTT.

The chain has TRBV11-3 and TRBJ2-3; TRBD2 matches at 7 bases. Per the germline V gene, CDR1 is SGHNT and CDR2 is YENEEA. This CDR3 is built from 15 residues. V shed 1 base, J shed 5 bases, and the junction held 6 bases outside the gene matches. The CDR3 spells CASSLGGRMEDTQYF. CDR3 nucleotide sequence: TGTGCCAGCAGCTTAGGCGGGAGAATGGAAGATACGCAGTATTTT.

This rearrangement joins TRBV19 to TRBJ2-7, with TRBD2 matching 7 bases. CDR1 and CDR2 from the germline V gene are LNHDA and SQIVND (reference sequence). There are 14 residues in the CDR3. The ends lost 1 base at V and 5 bases at J; junction bases unmatched: 5. In DNA form, the CDR3 reads TGTGCCAGTAGTATAGGGGAGGGAAGGAACGAGCAGTACTTC. Protein product: CASSIGEGRNEQYF.

This sequence joins TRBV5-4 and TRBJ2-2, with a tentative D call TRBD2 (5 bases). Germline V lookup: CDR1 SGHNT, CDR2 YYREEE (reference sequence). The CDR3 sequence is 14 residues long. V was pared by 4 bases and J by 3 bases, with 10 bases between. This chain's CDR3 is CASSMPDYTGELFF. As DNA, the CDR3 is TGTGCCAGCAGCATGCCGGACTACACCGGGGAGCTGTTTTTT.

This chain joins TRBV2 and TRBJ1-5; 7 bases map to TRBD1. The CDR3 runs to 15 residues. The J segment lost 2 bases and the V segment lost 5 bases, leaving 6 bases of the junction unmatched. Germline CDR1 reads SNHLY; CDR2 reads FYNNEI. CDR3 loop: CASSSSGTGNQPQHF. CDR3 bases: TGTGCCAGCAGTAGCTCCGGGACAGGCAATCAGCCCCAGCATTTT.

The V call is TRBV4-1, the J call TRBJ2-2, with 8 bases that match TRBD1. The CDR3 length is 15 residues. Trimming at V came to 1 base and at J to 5 bases, leaving 3 bases not matched to a gene. CDR1 MGHRA and CDR2 YSYEKL come from the germline V gene. CDR3 sequence (DNA): TGCGCCAGCAGCCAAGGGACAGGGTGGACCGGGGAGCTGTTTTTT. Its translation is CASSQGTGWTGELFF.

The chain carries TRBV2 and TRBJ1-6; D ambiguous. This CDR3 has 15 amino acids. V shed 7 bases and J shed 3 bases, with 13 bases lying between them. CDR1 SNHLY and CDR2 FYNNEI come from the germline V gene. Written as DNA, the CDR3 is TGTGCCAGCACCTCCAAAGGACTCTATAATTCACCCCTCCACTTT. Encoded protein: CASTSKGLYNSPLHF.

The chain is built from TRBV30 and TRBJ2-7; TRBD2 might be the D (6 bases). This CDR3 has 12 amino acids. Germline V gene sequence: CDR1 GTSNPN, CDR2 SVGIG (reference sequence). V was shortened by 5 bases and J by 7 bases, with 15 bases between the two germline ends. As DNA, the CDR3 is TGTGCCTGGGGGGGGACTCTGGGGGAGCAGTACTTC. It yields the protein CAWGGTLGEQYF. Full variable domain (remainder filled in from reference TRBV30 and TRBJ2-7): SQTIHQWPATLVQPVGSPLSLECTVEGTSNPNLYWYRQAAGRGLQLLFYSVGIGQISSEVPQNLSASRPQDRQFILSSKKLLLSDSGFYLCAWGGTLGEQYFGPGTRLTVT.

The chain is built from TRBV11-3 and TRBJ1-1; 7 nucleotides line up with TRBD1. CDR1 and CDR2 from the germline V gene are SGHNT and YENEEA. Trimming at V came to 3 bases and at J to 1 base, leaving 2 bases not matched to a gene. The CDR3 spans 14 residues. The CDR3 spells CASSFGTENTEAFF. The CDR3 DNA sequence: TGTGCCAGCAGCTTCGGGACAGAGAACACTGAAGCTTTCTTT.

The chain has TRBV7-9 and TRBJ1-2; weak D call: TRBD1 (6 bases). V was trimmed by 3 bases and J by 7 bases, leaving 12 bases between them. The length of the CDR3 is 13 residues. Germline lookup yields CDR1 SEHNR and CDR2 FQNEAQ (reference sequence). DNA for the CDR3: TGTGCCAGCAGCTTTCAGGGGAATCGTGGCTACACCTTC. Amino acids: CASSFQGNRGYTF. The full variable domain, its missing parts supplied by reference TRBV7-9 and TRBJ1-2, is DTGVSQNPRHKITKRGQNVTFRCDPISEHNRLYWYRQTLGQGPEFLTYFQNEAQLEKSRLLSDRFSAERPKGSFSTLEIQRTEQGDSAMYLCASSFQGNRGYTFGSGTRLTVV.

The chain is built from TRBV10-3 and TRBJ2-2, with 14 positions matching TRBD2. The V gene's germline CDR1 is ENHRY and CDR2 SYGVKD. CDR3 length equals 19 residues. Trimming cost V 3 bases and J 1 base; bases outside gene matches: 7. The CDR3 bases are TGTGCCATCAGTGAAGCGGGACTAGCGGGGGCCCAGAACACCGGGGAGCTGTTTTTT. Protein: CAISEAGLAGAQNTGELFF.

The chain uses TRBV18 and TRBJ1-1; TRBD1 might be the D (6 bases). CDR1 and CDR2 (germline): KGHSH, LQKENI. The CDR3 has 15 amino acids. The germline V and J ends were trimmed by 3 bases and 6 bases, with 17 bases remaining between them. The CDR3 is CASSPEQGAIAEAFF. The CDR3 DNA follows: TGTGCCAGCTCACCGGAACAGGGTGCCATCGCTGAAGCTTTCTTT.